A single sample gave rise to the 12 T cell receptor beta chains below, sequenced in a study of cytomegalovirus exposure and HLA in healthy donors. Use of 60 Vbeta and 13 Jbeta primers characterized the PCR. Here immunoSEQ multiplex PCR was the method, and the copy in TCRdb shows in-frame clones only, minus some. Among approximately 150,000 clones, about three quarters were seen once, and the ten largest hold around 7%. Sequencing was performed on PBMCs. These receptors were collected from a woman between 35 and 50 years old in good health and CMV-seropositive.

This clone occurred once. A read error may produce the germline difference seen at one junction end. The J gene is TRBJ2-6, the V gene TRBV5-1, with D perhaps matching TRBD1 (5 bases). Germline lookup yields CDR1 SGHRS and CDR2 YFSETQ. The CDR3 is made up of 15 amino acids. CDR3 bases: TGCGCCAGCAGCTTGGCCCCTTCTGGGGCCAACGGCCTGACTTTC. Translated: CASSLAPSGANGLTF. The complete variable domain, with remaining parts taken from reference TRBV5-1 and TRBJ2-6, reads KAGVTQTPRYLIKTRGQQVTLSCSPISGHRSVSWYQQTPGQGLQFLFEYFSETQRNKGNFPGRFSGRQFSNSRSEMNVSTLELGDSALYLCASSLAPSGANGLTFGAGSRLTVL.

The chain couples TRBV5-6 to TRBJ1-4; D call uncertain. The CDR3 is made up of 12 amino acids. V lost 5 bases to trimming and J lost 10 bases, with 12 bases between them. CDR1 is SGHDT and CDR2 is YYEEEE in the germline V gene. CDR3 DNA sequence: TGTGCCAGCAGACGTGAGACTGGAAAACTGTTTTTT. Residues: CASRRETGKLFF.

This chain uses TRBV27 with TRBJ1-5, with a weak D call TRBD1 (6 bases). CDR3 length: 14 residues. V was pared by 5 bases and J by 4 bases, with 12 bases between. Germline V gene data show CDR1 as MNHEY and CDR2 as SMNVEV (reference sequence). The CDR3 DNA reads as TGTGCCAGCAGTAAGGGGGTGAGGAATCAGCCCCAGCATTTT. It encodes CASSKGVRNQPQHF.

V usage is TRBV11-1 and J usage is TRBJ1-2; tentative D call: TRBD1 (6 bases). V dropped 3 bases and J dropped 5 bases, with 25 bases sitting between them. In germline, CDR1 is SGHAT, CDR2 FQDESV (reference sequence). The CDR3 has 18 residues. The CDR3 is CASSFGYLDSPLRYGYTF. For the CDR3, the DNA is TGTGCCAGCAGCTTCGGTTATTTGGACAGCCCACTGAGATATGGCTACACCTTC.

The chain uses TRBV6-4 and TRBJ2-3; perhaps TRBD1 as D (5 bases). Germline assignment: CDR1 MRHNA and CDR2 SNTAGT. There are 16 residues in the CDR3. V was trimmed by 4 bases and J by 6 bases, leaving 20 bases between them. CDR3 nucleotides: TGTGCCAGCAGTGTTGACAGTTTGACCCCCGGTGATACGCAGTATTTT. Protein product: CASSVDSLTPGDTQYF.

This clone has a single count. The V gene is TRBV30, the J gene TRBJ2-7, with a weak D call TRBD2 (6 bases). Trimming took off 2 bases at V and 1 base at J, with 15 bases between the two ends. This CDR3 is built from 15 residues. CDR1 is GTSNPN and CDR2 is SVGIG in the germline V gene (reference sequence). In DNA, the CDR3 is TGTGCCTGGAGTCGGGCAAGGGGAGGATCCTACGAGCAGTACTTC. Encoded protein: CAWSRARGGSYEQYF.

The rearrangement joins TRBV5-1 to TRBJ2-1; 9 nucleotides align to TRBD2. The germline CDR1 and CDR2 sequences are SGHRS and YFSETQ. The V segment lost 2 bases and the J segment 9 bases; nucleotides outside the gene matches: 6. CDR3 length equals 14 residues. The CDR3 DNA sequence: TGCGCCAGCAGCTTTGGCGGGGGGGCCGGTGAGCAGTTCTTC. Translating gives CASSFGGGAGEQFF.

CDR3: CARGKGARAGNTIYF. The CDR3 bases are TGTGCCAGGGGGAAGGGGGCGAGAGCTGGAAACACCATATATTTT. The rearrangement joins TRBV19 to TRBJ1-3; 7 positions agree with TRBD1. Germline CDR1 and CDR2: LNHDA and SQIVND (reference sequence). J lost 2 bases, V lost 9 bases, and 10 bases had no gene match. The CDR3 is 15 residues long.

The CDR3 nucleotides are TGTGCCAGCAGCCCAGAGGTGGATGAAAAACTGTTTTTT. Translated, it gives CASSPEVDEKLFF. V gene TRBV9 combines with J gene TRBJ1-4; the D is unclear. The CDR3 runs 13 residues. Trimming cost V 4 bases and J 6 bases, with 10 bases left between them. The germline CDR1 and CDR2 sequences are SGDLS and YYNGEE.

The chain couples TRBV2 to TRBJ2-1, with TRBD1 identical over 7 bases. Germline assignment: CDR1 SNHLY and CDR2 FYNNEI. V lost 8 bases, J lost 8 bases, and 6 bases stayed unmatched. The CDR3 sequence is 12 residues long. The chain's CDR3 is CASGMTGHEQFF. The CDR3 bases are TGTGCCAGCGGGATGACAGGGCATGAGCAGTTCTTC.

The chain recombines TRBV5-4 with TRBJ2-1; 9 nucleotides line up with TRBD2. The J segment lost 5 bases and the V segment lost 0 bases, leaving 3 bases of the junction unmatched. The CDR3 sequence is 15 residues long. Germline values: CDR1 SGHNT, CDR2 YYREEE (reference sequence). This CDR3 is CASSLDSGGHNEQFF. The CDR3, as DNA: TGTGCCAGCAGCTTGGATAGCGGGGGTCACAATGAGCAGTTCTTC.

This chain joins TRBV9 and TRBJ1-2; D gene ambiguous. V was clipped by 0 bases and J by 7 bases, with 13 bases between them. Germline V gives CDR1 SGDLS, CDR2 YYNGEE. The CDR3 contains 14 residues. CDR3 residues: CASSVGRRPGGYTF. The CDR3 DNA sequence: TGTGCCAGCAGCGTAGGTAGGAGACCCGGTGGCTACACCTTC.